The 23 T cell receptor beta chains in this list originate from one sample, sequenced in a study of blood T cell repertoires in COVID-19. Libraries were prepared by immunoSEQ multiplex PCR; TCRdb keeps only in-frame clonotypes and omits some of them. Of approximately 52,000 clones in the sample, around four fifths were seen once. Sequencing was done on a sample of peripheral blood. These receptors were obtained from a woman older than 75 with acute or convalescent COVID-19.

The V and J genes are TRBV7-9 and TRBJ1-2, with 7 bases fitting TRBD1. CDR1 and CDR2 from the germline V gene are SEHNR and FQNEAQ (reference sequence). J was trimmed by 4 bases and V by 6 bases; bases with no gene match: 11. This CDR3 has 15 residues. The CDR3 is CASRRDRAAVYGYTF. The DNA for the CDR3 is TGTGCCAGCAGACGTGACAGGGCAGCCGTCTATGGCTACACCTTC.

This clone was seen just once. The chain combines TRBV13 with TRBJ2-2; 8 bases are shared with TRBD1. The CDR3 has 17 residues. With 3 bases clipped from V and 2 bases from J, the junction kept 8 bases outside the gene matches. Germline V CDR1 and CDR2: PRHDT, FYEKMQ (reference sequence). The CDR3 here is CASSFRGTGGNTGELFF. DNA for the CDR3: TGTGCCAGCAGCTTCCGTGGGACAGGAGGTAACACCGGGGAGCTGTTTTTT.

This chain uses TRBV9 with TRBJ1-6, with no clear D. Trimming took 4 bases from V and 0 from J, leaving 11 bases between them. The CDR3 spans 16 residues. The germline gives CDR1 SGDLS, CDR2 YYNGEE. This CDR3 reads CASSPRLNSYNSPLHF. CDR3 sequence (DNA): TGTGCCAGCAGCCCCCGGTTAAACTCCTATAATTCACCCCTCCACTTT.

The V and J genes are TRBV4-2 and TRBJ2-1; 8 bases align to TRBD2. The CDR3 sequence is 15 residues long. The V gene's germline CDR1 is LGHNA and CDR2 YNFKEQ. After removal of 4 bases from V and 5 bases from J, the junction contained 7 bases not matched to a gene. CDR3 nucleotides: TGTGCCAGCAGCCGGAGCACTAGCGGAGACAATGAGCAGTTCTTC. Translation gives CASSRSTSGDNEQFF.

The V and J genes are TRBV5-6 and TRBJ1-5; 10 nucleotides align to TRBD1. Trimming cost V 2 bases and J 7 bases; bases outside gene matches: 6. CDR1 is SGHDT, CDR2 YYEEEE, per germline. The CDR3 runs to 15 residues. The DNA of the CDR3 is TGTGCCAGCAGCTTACGGGACAGGGGCGGCCAGCCCCAGCATTTT. It is translated as CASSLRDRGGQPQHF. The full variable domain, with the rest looked up from reference TRBV5-6 and TRBJ1-5, is DAGVTQSPTHLIKTRGQQVTLRCSPKSGHDTVSWYQQALGQGPQFIFQYYEEEERQRGNFPDRFSGHQFPNYSSELNVNALLLGDSALYLCASSLRDRGGQPQHFGDGTRLSIL.

The chain is built from TRBV24-1 and TRBJ2-7, with D possibly matching TRBD1 (6 bases). V dropped 2 bases and J dropped 0 bases, with 7 bases sitting between them. The CDR3 consists of 14 residues. Germline loops: CDR1 KGHDR, CDR2 SFDVKD. The CDR3 DNA reads as TGTGCCACCAGTGATTCAGGGGACTCCTACGAGCAGTACTTC. Protein product: CATSDSGDSYEQYF.

The chain employs TRBV6-2 or TRBV6-3 and TRBJ1-1, with a possible D match to TRBD1 (6 bases). V was trimmed by 6 bases and J by 1 base, leaving 15 bases between them. There are 15 residues in the CDR3. Germline-derived CDR1 and CDR2 are MNHEY and SVGEGT. Here the CDR3 DNA reads TGTGCCAGCAGCCCGATAAACAGGGAGAACACTGAAGCTTTCTTT. Its translation: CASSPINRENTEAFF.

The V call is TRBV4-2, the J call TRBJ1-2; TRBD1 might be the D (5 bases). V was trimmed by 0 bases and J by 8 bases, leaving 10 bases between them. CDR3 length: 13 amino acids. The germline V gene encodes CDR1 LGHNA and CDR2 YNFKEQ. The CDR3 coding sequence is TGTGCCAGCAGCCAAGAACCAGGGTGGGGCTACACCTTC. Amino acid sequence: CASSQEPGWGYTF.

This clone was counted a few times. V and J are TRBV5-1 and TRBJ1-4; D gene unclear. Germline V lookup: CDR1 SGHRS, CDR2 YFSETQ. Deletions cut 2 bases from V and 8 bases from J, with 16 bases between. The CDR3 covers 15 residues. The CDR3 spells CASSLNPGFGEKLFF. In nucleotides, the CDR3 is TGCGCCAGCAGCTTAAACCCGGGTTTCGGGGAAAAACTGTTTTTT. The whole variable domain, filled in from reference TRBV5-1 and TRBJ1-4, reads KAGVTQTPRYLIKTRGQQVTLSCSPISGHRSVSWYQQTPGQGLQFLFEYFSETQRNKGNFPGRFSGRQFSNSRSEMNVSTLELGDSALYLCASSLNPGFGEKLFFGSGTQLSVL.

The V gene is TRBV3-1 (or the pseudogene TRBV3-2), the J gene TRBJ2-5; tentative D call: TRBD2 (5 bases). Deletions cut 1 base from V and 3 bases from J, with 12 bases between. The CDR3 contains 15 residues. Germline V gives CDR1 LGHDT, CDR2 YNNKEL (reference sequence). This CDR3 is CASSQVRTEKETQYF. Here the CDR3 DNA reads TGTGCCAGCAGCCAAGTTAGGACTGAGAAAGAGACCCAGTACTTC.

V usage is TRBV5-4 and J usage is TRBJ2-3; D perhaps matches TRBD1 (5 bases). Germline-derived CDR1 and CDR2 are SGHNT and YYREEE (reference sequence). The CDR3 runs to 15 residues. V was clipped by 3 bases and J by 0 bases, with 11 bases between them. CDR3 loop: CASSWSGLSTDTQYF. In DNA, the CDR3 is TGTGCCAGCAGCTGGTCAGGGTTAAGCACAGATACGCAGTATTTT.

This clone was counted a few times. V and J are TRBV6-5 and TRBJ1-6, with a weak D call TRBD1 (5 bases). This CDR3 is built from 14 residues. CDR1 is MNHEY, CDR2 SVGAGI, per germline. V was clipped by 6 bases and J by 6 bases, with 12 bases between them. Here the CDR3 DNA reads TGTGCCAGCAGAAGACAGTTAACTAATTCACCCCTCCACTTT. Its protein product is CASRRQLTNSPLHF.

This clone came up a few times. CDR3 in DNA: TGTGCCAGCAGCGCTACAGCTGGAAACACCATATATTTT. Translated: CASSATAGNTIYF. The chain joins TRBV7-2 to TRBJ1-3; D ambiguous. Germline values: CDR1 SGHTA, CDR2 FQGNSA. CDR3 length equals 13 residues. Trimming removed 5 bases from V and 2 bases from J, with 7 bases in between.

The chain links TRBV21-1 to TRBJ1-1; the D call in the table, TRBD1, was not verified against the DNA. TRBV21-1 is termed a pseudogene. The CDR3 is made up of 16 amino acids. Here the CDR3 reads CASAKERTGRNTEAFF. DNA of the CDR3: TGTGCCAGCGCCAAAGAAAGGACAGGGAGGAACACTGAAGCTTTCTTT.

The J gene is TRBJ2-7, the V gene TRBV29-1; unclear D gene. The V and J ends lost 4 bases and 3 bases respectively, with 7 bases between them. The CDR3 sequence is 11 residues long. Germline V CDR1 and CDR2: SQVTM, ANQGSEA. Written as DNA, the CDR3 is TGCAGCGTTGGCCAGAACTACGAGCAGTACTTC. Protein sequence: CSVGQNYEQYF.

V and J are TRBV29-1 and TRBJ1-1; the D gene is possibly TRBD1 (6 bases). This CDR3 region has 13 residues. Trimming took 6 bases from V and 1 from J, leaving 12 bases between them. Germline V lookup: CDR1 SQVTM, CDR2 ANQGSEA. The CDR3 protein is CSVGQTGNTEAFF. In nucleotides, the CDR3 is TGCAGCGTGGGTCAGACAGGGAACACTGAAGCTTTCTTT.

The chain links TRBV5-1 to TRBJ1-1; TRBD1 is a possible D gene (5 bases). Per germline, CDR1 SGHRS and CDR2 YFSETQ. Trimming cost V 0 bases and J 1 base, with 7 bases left between them. CDR3 length equals 14 residues. For the CDR3, the DNA is TGCGCCAGCAGCTTGGGCGGGGCGAACACTGAAGCTTTCTTT. It translates to CASSLGGANTEAFF. Together with reference TRBV5-1 and TRBJ1-1, the CDR3 gives the full variable domain: KAGVTQTPRYLIKTRGQQVTLSCSPISGHRSVSWYQQTPGQGLQFLFEYFSETQRNKGNFPGRFSGRQFSNSRSEMNVSTLELGDSALYLCASSLGGANTEAFFGQGTRLTVV.

The chain carries TRBV6-5 and TRBJ1-4, with 9 bases fitting TRBD1. This CDR3 is built from 16 residues. Germline CDR1 reads MNHEY; CDR2 reads SVGAGI. Trimming at V came to 4 bases and at J to 2 bases, leaving 5 bases not matched to a gene. Here the CDR3 DNA reads TGTGCCAGCAGTTCCGGGACAGGGTGGACTAATGAAAAACTGTTTTTT. This gives the protein CASSSGTGWTNEKLFF.

This clone came up a few times. The chain recombines TRBV4-1 with TRBJ2-3; 11 positions agree with TRBD2. Losses at the gene ends were 4 bases for V and 0 bases for J; bases not matched to a gene: 6. The CDR3 consists of 17 residues. Germline V CDR1 and CDR2: MGHRA, YSYEKL. Written as DNA, the CDR3 is TGCGCCAGCAGCCCGCAAGGGACTAGCGGCAGCACAGATACGCAGTATTTT. Its translation is CASSPQGTSGSTDTQYF.

The chain has TRBV25-1 and TRBJ1-1, with TRBD1 identical over 7 bases. The length of the CDR3 is 11 residues. Germline V gene data show CDR1 as MGHDK and CDR2 as SYGVNS. V lost 8 bases to trimming and J lost 9 bases; unmatched junction nucleotides: 6. The CDR3 loop is CASGGGGKAFF. For the CDR3, the DNA is TGTGCCAGCGGAGGGGGCGGAAAAGCTTTCTTT.

In this sample, this clone turned up a few times. This chain connects TRBV5-6 to TRBJ1-2, with D possibly TRBD1 on 6 matching bases. Germline assignment: CDR1 SGHDT and CDR2 YYEEEE. V lost 4 bases and J 8 bases, leaving 15 bases between the germline ends. CDR3 size: 13 residues. In DNA, the CDR3 is TGTGCCAGCAGCGGAGGGGGGGCGCGAGGCTACACCTTC. Translating gives CASSGGGARGYTF.

The chain is built from TRBV4-1 and TRBJ1-5; no definite D call. V was clipped by 0 bases and J by 3 bases, with 9 bases between them. Germline loops: CDR1 MGHRA, CDR2 YSYEKL. This CDR3 is built from 15 residues. The CDR3 loop is CASSQDGQFNQPQHF. DNA of the CDR3: TGCGCCAGCAGCCAAGATGGGCAGTTCAATCAGCCCCAGCATTTT.

The genes are TRBV12-3 or TRBV12-4 and TRBJ2-7, with 10 positions matching TRBD1. V shed 6 bases and J 1 base; nucleotides not matched to a gene: 0. The CDR3 is 13 amino acids. The CDR3 nucleotides are TGTGCCAGCAGGGACAGGGGGTCCTACGAGCAGTACTTC. Protein: CASRDRGSYEQYF.